The clone carrying this T cell receptor beta chain was counted only a few times. What it recognizes is unknown. RNA transcripts were the source from which TCR beta CDR3 regions were amplified. A first-round RT-PCR used HTBI primers, followed by a second-round multiplex PCR. MiXCR, run by TCRdb on the multiplex PCR reads, gives a single entry per CDR3 protein. Of about 740,000 distinct CDR3 sequences listed, 40% were seen once; the top ten hold less than 55%. These data belong to a study of Graves' ophthalmopathy and Graves' hyperthyroidism. Whole-study results and caveats: Blood also carried most expanded thyroid clonotypes exceeding 0.001 frequency.

Germline V lookup: CDR1 SGDLS, CDR2 YYNGEE. This CDR3 has 14 amino acids. V lost 0 bases, J lost 5 bases, and 8 bases lay in between. The chain combines TRBV9 with TRBJ2-2; D is ambiguous. The material sequenced was peripheral blood. This TCR derives from an adult man with Graves' ophthalmopathy. The CDR3 protein is CASSVGLRTGELFF. The CDR3 DNA follows: TGTGCCAGCAGCGTAGGGTTGAGAACCGGGGAGCTGTTTTTT.